Below, 12 T cell receptor beta chains from the same sample are listed, as sequenced in a study of blood T cell repertoires in COVID-19. Assay: immunoSEQ multiplex PCR; the TCRdb copy retains only in-frame clones and omits some. The sample consists of roughly 190,000 clones, around 90% of them appearing once. The sample taken for sequencing was PBMCs or T cells enriched from blood (not recorded which). The receptors were gathered from a woman between 25 and 40 years old who had recovered from COVID-19.

This rearrangement joins TRBV7-9 to TRBJ1-2, with unresolved D. CDR1 and CDR2 from the germline V gene are SEHNR and FQNEAQ (reference sequence). Trimming cost V 5 bases and J 0 bases, with 19 bases left between them. This CDR3 is 17 amino acids long. Here the CDR3 reads CASSPREAGETNYGYTF. In nucleotides, the CDR3 is TGTGCCAGCAGCCCCCGGGAGGCAGGCGAAACTAACTATGGCTACACCTTC.

The chain carries TRBV5-1 and TRBJ1-1; 8 nucleotides align to TRBD1. V dropped 3 bases and J dropped 1; count of bases not matched to a gene: 5. CDR1 and CDR2 (germline): SGHRS, YFSETQ. CDR3 length: 15 residues. The CDR3 bases are TGCGCCAGCAGCTCTTCCGGGACAGGGAACACTGAAGCTTTCTTT. This encodes CASSSSGTGNTEAFF.

The rearrangement links TRBV9 to TRBJ2-7; tentatively, D is TRBD2 (6 bases). The V and J ends lost 3 bases and 5 bases respectively, with 12 bases between them. The CDR3 has 13 amino acids. Germline-derived CDR1 and CDR2 are SGDLS and YYNGEE. CDR3 nucleotides: TGTGCCAGCAGCGGGGAGGTGGTAAACGAGCAGTACTTC. Translation: CASSGEVVNEQYF.

This clone came up once. This same CDR3 is encoded by further DNA sequences in the sample. This sequence joins TRBV19 and TRBJ1-2; D might be TRBD1 (6 bases). CDR1 is LNHDA, CDR2 SQIVND, per germline (reference sequence). Trimming left V 6 bases short and J 0 bases short, with 8 bases between. The CDR3 is 13 amino acids. DNA for the CDR3: TGTGCCAGTAGCCGGACAGCTAACTATGGCTACACCTTC. Its translation: CASSRTANYGYTF. Complete variable domain (other parts from reference TRBV19 and TRBJ1-2): DGGITQSPKYLFRKEGQNVTLSCEQNLNHDAMYWYRQDPGQGLRLIYYSQIVNDFQKGDIAEGYSVSREKKESFPLTVTSAQKNPTAFYLCASSRTANYGYTFGSGTRLTVV.

The chain couples TRBV9 to TRBJ2-5; D is possibly TRBD2 (6 bases). The CDR3 runs to 16 residues. Germline-derived CDR1 and CDR2 are SGDLS and YYNGEE. The V end lost 0 bases, the J end lost 4 bases, and 16 bases lay between the germline ends. The CDR3 DNA sequence: TGTGCCAGCAGCGTAGGGGTGGGAGGCGGGGCAGAGACCCAGTACTTC. Protein: CASSVGVGGGAETQYF.

V and J are TRBV7-9 and TRBJ2-1; 7 bases align to TRBD2. The germline CDR1 and CDR2 sequences are SEHNR and FQNEAQ (reference sequence). V shed 7 bases, J shed 4 bases, and the junction held 4 bases outside the gene matches. The CDR3 runs to 13 residues. CDR3 in DNA: TGTGCCAGCACTAGCGGAGGATACAATGAGCAGTTCTTC. Translating gives CASTSGGYNEQFF.

V gene TRBV7-6 combines with J gene TRBJ2-2; 8 positions match TRBD2. CDR3 length: 16 residues. Germline values: CDR1 SGHVS, CDR2 FNYEAQ. V gave up 3 bases and J gave up 3 bases; unmatched junction bases: 6. CDR3 region: CASSLGGRTDTGELFF. The DNA of the CDR3 is TGTGCCAGCAGCTTGGGCGGGAGGACAGACACCGGGGAGCTGTTTTTT.

The genes are TRBV19 and TRBJ1-2; a weak D match, TRBD1 (5 bases). Germline-derived CDR1 and CDR2 are LNHDA and SQIVND (reference sequence). This CDR3 is built from 12 residues. The V gene lost 6 bases and the J gene lost 4 bases, with 9 bases spanning the gap. For the CDR3, the DNA is TGTGCCAGTAGGGAAACAGGCTATGGCTACACCTTC. It yields the protein CASRETGYGYTF.

The rearrangement joins TRBV7-2 to TRBJ2-6; the match to TRBD1 covers 7 bases. From germline, CDR1 is SGHTA and CDR2 FQGNSA. This CDR3 has 16 residues. J was trimmed by 1 base and V by 6 bases; bases with no gene match: 6. The CDR3 region has the DNA TGTGCCAGCAGTCAAACGACAGGGTCTGGGGCCAACGTCCTGACTTTC. Translated, it gives CASSQTTGSGANVLTF.

This chain uses TRBV5-1 with TRBJ2-3; possible D gene TRBD2, 6 bases. Trimming shortened V by 4 bases and J by 0 bases, and 15 bases separated the two germline ends. Looked up from germline, CDR1 is SGHRS and CDR2 is YFSETQ. The CDR3 loop spans 16 amino acids. The CDR3 DNA follows: TGCGCCAGCAGCCCAGCTACGGGAGCTAGCACAGATACGCAGTATTTT. It codes for CASSPATGASTDTQYF.

The rearrangement joins TRBV27 to TRBJ1-1; D is perhaps TRBD1 (6 bases). This CDR3 spans 15 amino acids. V lost 10 bases and J lost 3, with 21 bases in between. Germline CDR1 is MNHEY and CDR2 is SMNVEV (reference sequence). The CDR3 DNA follows: TGTGCCACAAAGATTGCAGGGGTCGGGGACACTGAAGCTTTCTTT. Protein: CATKIAGVGDTEAFF.

This chain links TRBV5-6 with TRBJ1-2; the match to TRBD1 covers 9 bases. Trimming took 4 bases from V and 5 from J; bases not matched to a gene: 6. The CDR3 is 14 residues long. Germline CDR1 SGHDT, CDR2 YYEEEE. The CDR3 region has the DNA TGTGCCAGCAGCCCGGGACAGGGTGGGTATGGCTACACCTTC. Residues: CASSPGQGGYGYTF.